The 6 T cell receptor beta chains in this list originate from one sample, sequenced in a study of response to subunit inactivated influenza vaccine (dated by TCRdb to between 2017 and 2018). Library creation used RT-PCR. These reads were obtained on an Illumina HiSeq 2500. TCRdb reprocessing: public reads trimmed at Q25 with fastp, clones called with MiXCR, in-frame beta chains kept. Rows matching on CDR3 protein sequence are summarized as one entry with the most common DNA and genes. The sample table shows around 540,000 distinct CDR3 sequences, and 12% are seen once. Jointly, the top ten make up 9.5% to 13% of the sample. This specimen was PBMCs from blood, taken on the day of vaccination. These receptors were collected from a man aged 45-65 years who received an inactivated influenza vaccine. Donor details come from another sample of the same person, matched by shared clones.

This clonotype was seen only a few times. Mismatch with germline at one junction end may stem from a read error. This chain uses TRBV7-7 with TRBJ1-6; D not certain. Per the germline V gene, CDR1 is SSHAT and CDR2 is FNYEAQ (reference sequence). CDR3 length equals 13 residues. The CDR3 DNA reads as TGTGCTAGCAGCCCTGACCATAATTCACCCCTCCACTTT. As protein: CASSPDHNSPLHF.

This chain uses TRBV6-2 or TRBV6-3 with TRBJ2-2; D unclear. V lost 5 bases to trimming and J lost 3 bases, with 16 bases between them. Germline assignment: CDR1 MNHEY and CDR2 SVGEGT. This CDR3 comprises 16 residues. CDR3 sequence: CASSRLPRRDTGELFF. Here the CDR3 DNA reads TGTGCCAGCAGTCGCCTCCCACGACGGGACACCGGGGAGCTGTTTTTT.

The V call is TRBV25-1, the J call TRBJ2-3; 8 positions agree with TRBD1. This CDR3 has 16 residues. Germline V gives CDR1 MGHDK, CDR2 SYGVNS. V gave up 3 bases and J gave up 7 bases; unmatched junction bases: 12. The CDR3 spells CASSDSVGQGRYTQYF. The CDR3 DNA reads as TGTGCCAGCAGTGATTCGGTAGGACAGGGCAGGTATACGCAGTATTTT.

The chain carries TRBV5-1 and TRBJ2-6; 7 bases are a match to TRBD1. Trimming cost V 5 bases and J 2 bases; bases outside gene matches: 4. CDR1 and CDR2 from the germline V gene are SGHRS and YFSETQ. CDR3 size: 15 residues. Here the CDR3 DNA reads TGCGCCAGCAGTCCACAGGGGCCTGGGGCCAACGTCCTGACTTTC. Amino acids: CASSPQGPGANVLTF.

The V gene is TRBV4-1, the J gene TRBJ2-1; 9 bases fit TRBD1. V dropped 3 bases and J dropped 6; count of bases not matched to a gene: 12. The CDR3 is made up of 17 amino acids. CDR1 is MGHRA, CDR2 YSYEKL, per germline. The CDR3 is CASSHRPGQGFSNEQFF. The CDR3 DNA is TGCGCCAGCAGCCATCGACCGGGACAGGGATTCTCCAATGAGCAGTTCTTC.

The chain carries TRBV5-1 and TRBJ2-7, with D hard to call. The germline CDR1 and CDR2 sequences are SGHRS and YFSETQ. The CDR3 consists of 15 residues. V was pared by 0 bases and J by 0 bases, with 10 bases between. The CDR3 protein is CASSLVATPSYEQYF. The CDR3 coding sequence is TGCGCCAGCAGCTTGGTTGCGACCCCCTCCTACGAGCAGTACTTC.